Each of the 9 T cell receptor beta chains below was sequenced from the same sample in a study of Ad26.COV2.S vaccination and SARS-CoV-2 variants. Documented treatment: over 15 received Ad26.COV2.S at low or high dose, single or two shots; roughly five received placebo; per-sample allocation not given. At day 63 after the first vaccine or placebo injection, samples were drawn. The table came from immunoSEQ multiplex PCR; TCRdb's copy has only in-frame clones and leaves some out. Of 400,000 to 450,000 clones listed, roughly 91% are singletons. The source was peripheral blood, collected in a trial of Ad26.COV2.S vaccine versus placebo. The receptors were gathered from a person between 18 and 65 years old who received the Ad26.COV2.S COVID-19 vaccine or a placebo.

This rearrangement joins TRBV5-4 to TRBJ1-1; 11 bases match TRBD1. The CDR3 has 16 residues. CDR1 SGHNT and CDR2 YYREEE come from the germline V gene (reference sequence). V trimming: 5 bases; J trimming: 1 base; junction bases outside the gene matches: 7. The CDR3 coding sequence is TGTGCCAGCAGGGATGGGGACAGGGGGAGGAACACTGAAGCTTTCTTT. Amino acids: CASRDGDRGRNTEAFF.

A single count supports this clone. The V call is TRBV5-1, the J call TRBJ2-5; the match to TRBD1 covers 7 bases. Losses at the gene ends were 3 bases for V and 1 base for J; bases not matched to a gene: 3. Germline CDR1 reads SGHRS; CDR2 reads YFSETQ. This CDR3 comprises 14 residues. For the CDR3, the DNA is TGCGCCAGCAGCTCCAGGGACAGCCAAGAGACCCAGTACTTC. Translated, it gives CASSSRDSQETQYF. Full variable domain (rest looked up from reference TRBV5-1 and TRBJ2-5): KAGVTQTPRYLIKTRGQQVTLSCSPISGHRSVSWYQQTPGQGLQFLFEYFSETQRNKGNFPGRFSGRQFSNSRSEMNVSTLELGDSALYLCASSSRDSQETQYFGPGTRLLVL.

V and J are TRBV27 and TRBJ2-1; D remains ambiguous. The CDR3 is 16 residues long. V was clipped by 3 bases and J by 0 bases, with 12 bases between them. Germline CDR1 reads MNHEY; CDR2 reads SMNVEV (reference sequence). This CDR3 is CASSLILADSYNEQFF. The CDR3 DNA reads as TGTGCCAGCAGTTTGATTTTAGCTGACTCCTACAATGAGCAGTTCTTC.

This chain connects TRBV27 to TRBJ2-7; 9 positions match TRBD2. This CDR3 region has 14 residues. The V gene end was trimmed by 8 bases and the J gene end by 5 bases; junction bases not matched to a gene: 10. The germline V gene has CDR1 MNHEY and CDR2 SMNVEV (reference sequence). CDR3 sequence (DNA): TGTGCCAGCCAGTTGGCGGGAGGGGTCCACGAGCAGTACTTC. It yields the protein CASQLAGGVHEQYF.

The genes are TRBV28 and TRBJ2-3, with 12 bases lining up with TRBD2. Germline V gene sequence: CDR1 MDHEN, CDR2 SYDVKM. The CDR3 covers 19 residues. The junction had 16 bases not matched to a gene; V was cut back by 7 bases and J by 2 bases. CDR3 sequence: CASTPGTSGSWADTDTQYF. As DNA, the CDR3 is TGTGCCAGCACCCCCGGGACTAGCGGGTCCTGGGCCGACACAGATACGCAGTATTTT.

The chain carries TRBV6-6 and TRBJ1-1; D remains unclear. Trimming shortened V by 7 bases and J by 0 bases, and 9 bases separated the two germline ends. The CDR3 sequence is 13 residues long. In germline, CDR1 is MNHNY, CDR2 SVGAGI (reference sequence). The CDR3 spells CASTTTLNTEAFF. CDR3 coding DNA: TGTGCCAGCACCACGACACTGAACACTGAAGCTTTCTTT.

The chain has TRBV27 and TRBJ1-5, with 7 bases identical to TRBD1. The germline V gene has CDR1 MNHEY and CDR2 SMNVEV (reference sequence). V trimming: 10 bases; J trimming: 5 bases; junction bases outside the gene matches: 11. The CDR3 contains 14 residues. As DNA, the CDR3 is TGTGCCACCAAAGGGCAGGGGGTGTATCAGCCCCAGCATTTT. Translation gives CATKGQGVYQPQHF.

This chain uses TRBV5-6 with TRBJ2-7; 8 nucleotides agree with TRBD2. The J segment lost 9 bases and the V segment lost 0 bases, leaving 11 bases of the junction unmatched. Germline V gene sequence: CDR1 SGHDT, CDR2 YYEEEE. The CDR3 length is 15 residues. CDR3 coding DNA: TGTGCCAGCAGCTTGGCGCTAGCGGGTCGAATTGGGCAGTACTTC. The encoded protein is CASSLALAGRIGQYF.

The V and J genes are TRBV7-3 and TRBJ1-2; D possibly corresponds to TRBD1 (5 bases). V lost 2 bases to trimming and J lost 5 bases, with 6 bases between them. Germline lookup yields CDR1 SGHTA and CDR2 FQGTGA. This CDR3 comprises 12 residues. DNA of the CDR3: TGTGCCAGCAGCTTAGGGGGGTATGGCTACACCTTC. Amino acids: CASSLGGYGYTF.